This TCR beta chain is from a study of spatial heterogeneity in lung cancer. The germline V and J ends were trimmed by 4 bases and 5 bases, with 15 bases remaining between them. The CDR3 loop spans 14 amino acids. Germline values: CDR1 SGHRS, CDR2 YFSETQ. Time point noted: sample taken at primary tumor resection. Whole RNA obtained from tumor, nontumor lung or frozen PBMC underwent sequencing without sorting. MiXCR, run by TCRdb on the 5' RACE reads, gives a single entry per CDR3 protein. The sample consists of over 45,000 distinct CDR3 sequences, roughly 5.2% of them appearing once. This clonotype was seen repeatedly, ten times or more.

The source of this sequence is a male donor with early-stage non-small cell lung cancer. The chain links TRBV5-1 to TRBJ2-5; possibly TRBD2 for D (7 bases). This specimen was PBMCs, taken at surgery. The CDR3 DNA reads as TGCGCCAGCAGCCTTATAGGGGGGGAGGAGACCCAGTACTTC. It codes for CASSLIGGEETQYF.